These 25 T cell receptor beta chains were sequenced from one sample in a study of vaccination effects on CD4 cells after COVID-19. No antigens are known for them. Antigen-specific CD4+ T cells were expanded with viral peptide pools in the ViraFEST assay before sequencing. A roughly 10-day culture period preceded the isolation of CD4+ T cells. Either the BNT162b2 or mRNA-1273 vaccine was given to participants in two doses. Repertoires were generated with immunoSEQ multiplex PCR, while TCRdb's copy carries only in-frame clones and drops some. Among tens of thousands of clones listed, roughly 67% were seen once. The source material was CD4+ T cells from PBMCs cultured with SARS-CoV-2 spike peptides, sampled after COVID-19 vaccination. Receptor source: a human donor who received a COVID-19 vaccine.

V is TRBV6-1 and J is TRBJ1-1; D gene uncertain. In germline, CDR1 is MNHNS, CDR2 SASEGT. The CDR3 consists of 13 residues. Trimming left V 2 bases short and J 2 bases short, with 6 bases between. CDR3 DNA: TGTGCCAGCAGTGAAACCACTAACACTGAAGCTTTCTTT. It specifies CASSETTNTEAFF.

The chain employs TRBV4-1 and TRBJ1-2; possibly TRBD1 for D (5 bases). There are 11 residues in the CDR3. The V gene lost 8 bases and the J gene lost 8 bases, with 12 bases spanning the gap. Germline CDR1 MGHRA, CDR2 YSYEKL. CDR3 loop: CASGQGFGYTF. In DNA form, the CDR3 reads TGCGCCAGCGGTCAGGGTTTCGGCTACACCTTC.

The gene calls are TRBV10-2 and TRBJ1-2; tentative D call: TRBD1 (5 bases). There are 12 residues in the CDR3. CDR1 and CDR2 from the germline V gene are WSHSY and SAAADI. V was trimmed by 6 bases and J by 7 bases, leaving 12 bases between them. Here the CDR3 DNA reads TGCGCCAGCAGCCCTACAGGAGGTGGCTACACCTTC. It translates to CASSPTGGGYTF.

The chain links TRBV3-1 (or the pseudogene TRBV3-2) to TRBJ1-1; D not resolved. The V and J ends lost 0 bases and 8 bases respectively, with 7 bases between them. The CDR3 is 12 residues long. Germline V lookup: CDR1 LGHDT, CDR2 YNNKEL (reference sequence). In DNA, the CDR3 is TGTGCCAGCAGCCAAGATCAGGTAGAAGCTTTCTTT. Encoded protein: CASSQDQVEAFF.

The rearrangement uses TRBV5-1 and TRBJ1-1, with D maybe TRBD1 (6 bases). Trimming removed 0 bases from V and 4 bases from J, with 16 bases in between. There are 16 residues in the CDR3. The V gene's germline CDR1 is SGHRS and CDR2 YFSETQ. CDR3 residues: CASSLGFSGDGTEAFF. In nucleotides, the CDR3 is TGCGCCAGCAGCTTGGGGTTTTCAGGGGATGGCACTGAAGCTTTCTTT.

Written as DNA, the CDR3 is TGTGCCAGCAGCCCCCGTCGGAGCGGGGGTTCCTACGAGCAGTACTTC. It translates to CASSPRRSGGSYEQYF. V is TRBV11-2 and J is TRBJ2-7, with 8 bases that match TRBD2. Unmatched junction bases numbered 10, after V lost 5 bases and J lost 1 base. Germline loops: CDR1 SGHAT, CDR2 FQNNGV. CDR3 length: 16 residues.

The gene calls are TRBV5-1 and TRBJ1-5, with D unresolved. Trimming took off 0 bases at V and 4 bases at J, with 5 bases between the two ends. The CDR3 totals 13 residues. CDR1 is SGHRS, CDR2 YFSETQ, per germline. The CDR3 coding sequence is TGCGCCAGCAGCTTGGGACTTAATCAGCCCCAGCATTTT. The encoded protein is CASSLGLNQPQHF.

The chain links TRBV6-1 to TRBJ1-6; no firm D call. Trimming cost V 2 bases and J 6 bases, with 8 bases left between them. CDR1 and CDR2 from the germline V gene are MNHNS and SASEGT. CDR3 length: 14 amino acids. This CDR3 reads CASSESVANSPLHF. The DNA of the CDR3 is TGTGCCAGCAGTGAATCCGTAGCTAATTCACCCCTCCACTTT.

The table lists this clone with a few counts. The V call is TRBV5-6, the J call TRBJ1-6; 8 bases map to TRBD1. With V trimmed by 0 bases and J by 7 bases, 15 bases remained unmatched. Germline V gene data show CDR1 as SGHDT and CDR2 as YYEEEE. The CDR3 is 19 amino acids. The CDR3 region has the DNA TGTGCCAGCAGCTTGGTGGCCGGCAGGGGGCTATTTGGCAATTCACCCCTCCACTTT. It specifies CASSLVAGRGLFGNSPLHF.

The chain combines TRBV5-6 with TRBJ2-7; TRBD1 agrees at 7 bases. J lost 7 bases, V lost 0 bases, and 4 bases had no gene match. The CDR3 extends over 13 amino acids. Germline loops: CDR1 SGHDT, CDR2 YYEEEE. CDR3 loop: CASSLAPDREQYF. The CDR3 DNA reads TGTGCCAGCAGCTTGGCTCCGGACAGGGAGCAGTACTTC.

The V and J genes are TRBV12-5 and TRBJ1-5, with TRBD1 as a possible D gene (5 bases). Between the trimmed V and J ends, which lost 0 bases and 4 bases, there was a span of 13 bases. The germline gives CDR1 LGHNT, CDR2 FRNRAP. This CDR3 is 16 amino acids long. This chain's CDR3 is CASGLVLGQVNQPQHF. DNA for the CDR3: TGTGCTAGTGGTTTGGTACTGGGGCAGGTGAATCAGCCCCAGCATTTT.

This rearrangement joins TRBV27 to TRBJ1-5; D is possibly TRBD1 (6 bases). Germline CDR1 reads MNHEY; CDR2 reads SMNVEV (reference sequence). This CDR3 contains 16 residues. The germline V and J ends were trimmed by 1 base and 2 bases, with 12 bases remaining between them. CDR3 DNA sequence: TGTGCCAGCAGTTTATGGGGGGCTTCGGGCAATCAGCCCCAGCATTTT. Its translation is CASSLWGASGNQPQHF.

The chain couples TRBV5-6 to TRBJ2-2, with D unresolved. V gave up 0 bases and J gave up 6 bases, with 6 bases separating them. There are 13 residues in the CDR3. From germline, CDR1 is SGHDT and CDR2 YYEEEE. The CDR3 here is CASSLVPPGELFF. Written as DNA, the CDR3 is TGTGCCAGCAGCTTGGTTCCCCCCGGGGAGCTGTTTTTT. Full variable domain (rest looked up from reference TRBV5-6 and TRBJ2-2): DAGVTQSPTHLIKTRGQQVTLRCSPKSGHDTVSWYQQALGQGPQFIFQYYEEEERQRGNFPDRFSGHQFPNYSSELNVNALLLGDSALYLCASSLVPPGELFFGEGSRLTVL.

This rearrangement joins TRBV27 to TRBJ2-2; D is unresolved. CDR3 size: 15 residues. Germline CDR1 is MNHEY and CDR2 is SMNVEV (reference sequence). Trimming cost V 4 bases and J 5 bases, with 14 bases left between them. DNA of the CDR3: TGTGCCAGCAGTTCGATCCGGGTGTGGACCGGGGAGCTGTTTTTT. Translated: CASSSIRVWTGELFF.

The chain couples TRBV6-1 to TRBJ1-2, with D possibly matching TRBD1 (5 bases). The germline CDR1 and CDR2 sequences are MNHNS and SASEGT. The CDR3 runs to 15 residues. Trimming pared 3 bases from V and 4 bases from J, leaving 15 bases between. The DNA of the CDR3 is TGTGCCAGCAGTGAGGTGAAAGGTGGGGGCTATGGCTACACCTTC. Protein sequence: CASSEVKGGGYGYTF.

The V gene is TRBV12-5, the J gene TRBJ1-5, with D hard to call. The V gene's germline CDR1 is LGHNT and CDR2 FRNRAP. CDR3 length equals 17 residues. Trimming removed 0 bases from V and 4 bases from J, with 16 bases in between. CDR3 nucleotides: TGTGCTAGTGGTTTGGTAAACTCCGGCAGACCTAATCAGCCCCAGCATTTT. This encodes CASGLVNSGRPNQPQHF.

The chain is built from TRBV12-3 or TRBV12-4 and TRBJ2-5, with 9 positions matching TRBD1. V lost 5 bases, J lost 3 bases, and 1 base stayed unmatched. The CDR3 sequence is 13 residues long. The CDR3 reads CASSRQGEETQYF. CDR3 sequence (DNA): TGTGCCAGCAGTAGACAGGGGGAAGAGACCCAGTACTTC.

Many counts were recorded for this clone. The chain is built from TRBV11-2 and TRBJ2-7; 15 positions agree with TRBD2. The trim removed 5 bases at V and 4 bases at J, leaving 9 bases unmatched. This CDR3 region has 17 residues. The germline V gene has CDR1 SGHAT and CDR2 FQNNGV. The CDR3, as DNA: TGTGCCAGCAGCCCACGAAGTGGACTAGCGGGGGGGTACGAGCAGTACTTC. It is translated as CASSPRSGLAGGYEQYF.

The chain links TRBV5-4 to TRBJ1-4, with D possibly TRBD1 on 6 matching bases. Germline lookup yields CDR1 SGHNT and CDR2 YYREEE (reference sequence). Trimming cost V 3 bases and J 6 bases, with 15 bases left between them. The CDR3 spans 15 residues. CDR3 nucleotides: TGTGCCAGCAGCTCGGGGGGGGGCCGGGATGAAAAACTGTTTTTT. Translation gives CASSSGGGRDEKLFF.

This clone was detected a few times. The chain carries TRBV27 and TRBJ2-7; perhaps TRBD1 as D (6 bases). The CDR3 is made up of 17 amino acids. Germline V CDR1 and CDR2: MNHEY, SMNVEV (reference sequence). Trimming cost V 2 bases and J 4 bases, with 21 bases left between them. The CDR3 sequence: CASSLGFGAGTSYEQYF. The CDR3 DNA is TGTGCCAGCAGTTTAGGGTTTGGGGCAGGGACATCTTACGAGCAGTACTTC.

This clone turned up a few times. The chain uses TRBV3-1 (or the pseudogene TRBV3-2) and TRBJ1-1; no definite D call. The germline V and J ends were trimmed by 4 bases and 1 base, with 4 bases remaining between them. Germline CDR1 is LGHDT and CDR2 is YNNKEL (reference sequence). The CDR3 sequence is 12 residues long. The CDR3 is CASSRWNTEAFF. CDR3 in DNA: TGTGCCAGCAGCCGGTGGAACACTGAAGCTTTCTTT.

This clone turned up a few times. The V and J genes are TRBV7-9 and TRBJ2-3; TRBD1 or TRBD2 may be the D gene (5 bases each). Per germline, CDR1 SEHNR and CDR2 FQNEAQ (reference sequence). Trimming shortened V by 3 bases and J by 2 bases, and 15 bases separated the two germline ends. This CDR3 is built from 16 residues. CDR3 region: CASSFSRDRATDTQYF. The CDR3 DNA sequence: TGTGCCAGCAGCTTCAGCCGGGACCGAGCCACAGATACGCAGTATTTT. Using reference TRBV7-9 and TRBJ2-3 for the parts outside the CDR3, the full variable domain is DTGVSQNPRHKITKRGQNVTFRCDPISEHNRLYWYRQTLGQGPEFLTYFQNEAQLEKSRLLSDRFSAERPKGSFSTLEIQRTEQGDSAMYLCASSFSRDRATDTQYFGPGTRLTVL.

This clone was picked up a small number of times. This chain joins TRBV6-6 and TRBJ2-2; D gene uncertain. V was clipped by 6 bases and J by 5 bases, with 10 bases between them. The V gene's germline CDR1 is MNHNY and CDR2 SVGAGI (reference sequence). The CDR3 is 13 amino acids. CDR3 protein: CASSQDWTGELFF. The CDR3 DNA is TGTGCCAGCAGCCAAGACTGGACCGGGGAGCTGTTTTTT.

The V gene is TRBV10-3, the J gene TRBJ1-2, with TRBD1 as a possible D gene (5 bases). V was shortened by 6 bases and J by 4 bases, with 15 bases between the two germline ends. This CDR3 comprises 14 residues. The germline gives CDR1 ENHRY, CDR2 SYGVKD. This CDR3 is CAIRDITVVYGYTF. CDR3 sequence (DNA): TGTGCCATCAGGGACATTACAGTAGTCTATGGCTACACCTTC.

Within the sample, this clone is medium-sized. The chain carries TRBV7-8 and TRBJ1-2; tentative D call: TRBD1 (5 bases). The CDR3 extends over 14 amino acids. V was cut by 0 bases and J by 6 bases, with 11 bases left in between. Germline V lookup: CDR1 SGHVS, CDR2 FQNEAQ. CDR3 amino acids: CASSLALGPDGYTF. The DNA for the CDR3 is TGTGCCAGCAGCTTAGCTCTGGGACCGGATGGCTACACCTTC. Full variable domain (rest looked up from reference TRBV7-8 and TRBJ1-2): GAGVSQSPRYKVAKRGQDVALRCDPISGHVSLFWYQQALGQGPEFLTYFQNEAQLDKSGLPSDRFFAERPEGSVSTLKIQRTQQEDSAVYLCASSLALGPDGYTFGSGTRLTVV.